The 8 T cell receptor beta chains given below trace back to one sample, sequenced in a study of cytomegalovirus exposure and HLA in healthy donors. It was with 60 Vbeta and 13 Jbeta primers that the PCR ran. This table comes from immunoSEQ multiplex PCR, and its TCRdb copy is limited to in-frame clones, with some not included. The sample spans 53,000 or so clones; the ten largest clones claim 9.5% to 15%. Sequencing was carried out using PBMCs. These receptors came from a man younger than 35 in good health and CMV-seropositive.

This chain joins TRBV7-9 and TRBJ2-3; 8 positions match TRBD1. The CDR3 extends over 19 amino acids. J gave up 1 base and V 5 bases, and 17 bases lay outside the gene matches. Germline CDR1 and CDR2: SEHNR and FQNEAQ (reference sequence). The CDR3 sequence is CASSQLVGQDWVGTDTQYF. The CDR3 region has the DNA TGTGCCAGCAGCCAACTTGTGGGACAGGATTGGGTAGGCACAGATACGCAGTATTTT.

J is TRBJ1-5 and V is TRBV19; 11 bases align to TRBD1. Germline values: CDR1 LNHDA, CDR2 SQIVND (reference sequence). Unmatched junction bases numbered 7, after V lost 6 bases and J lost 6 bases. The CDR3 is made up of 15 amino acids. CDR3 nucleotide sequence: TGTGCCAGTAGCGGGACAGGGGGATCCTTTCAGCCCCAGCATTTT. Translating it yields CASSGTGGSFQPQHF.

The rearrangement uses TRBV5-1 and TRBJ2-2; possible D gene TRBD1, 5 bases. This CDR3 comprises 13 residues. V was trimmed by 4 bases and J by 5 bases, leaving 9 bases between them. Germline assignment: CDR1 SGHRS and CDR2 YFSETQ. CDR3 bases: TGCGCCAGCAGCCCCAGGGTAACCGGGGAGCTGTTTTTT. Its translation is CASSPRVTGELFF.

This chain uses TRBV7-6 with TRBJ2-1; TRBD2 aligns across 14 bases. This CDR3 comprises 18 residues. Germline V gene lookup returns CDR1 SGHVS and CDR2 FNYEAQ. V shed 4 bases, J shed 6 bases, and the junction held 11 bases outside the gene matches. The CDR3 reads CASSSGLAGVGWSNEQFF. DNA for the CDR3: TGTGCCAGCAGCTCGGGACTAGCGGGAGTAGGATGGAGCAATGAGCAGTTCTTC.

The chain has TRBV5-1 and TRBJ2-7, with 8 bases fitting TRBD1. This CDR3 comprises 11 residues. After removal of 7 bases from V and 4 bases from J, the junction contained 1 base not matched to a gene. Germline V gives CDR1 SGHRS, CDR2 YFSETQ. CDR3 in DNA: TGCGCCAGCGGGACAGGTTACGAGCAGTACTTC. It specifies CASGTGYEQYF.

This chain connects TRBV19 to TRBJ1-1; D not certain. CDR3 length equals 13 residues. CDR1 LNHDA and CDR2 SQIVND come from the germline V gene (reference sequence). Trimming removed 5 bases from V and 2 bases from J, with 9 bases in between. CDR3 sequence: CASSRRGNTEAFF. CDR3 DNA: TGTGCCAGTAGTCGCCGGGGAAACACTGAAGCTTTCTTT.

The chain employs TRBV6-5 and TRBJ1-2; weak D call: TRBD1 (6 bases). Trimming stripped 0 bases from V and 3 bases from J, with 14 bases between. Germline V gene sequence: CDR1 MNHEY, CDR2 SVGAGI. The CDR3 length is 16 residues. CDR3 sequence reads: CASSYSSTGVHYGYTF. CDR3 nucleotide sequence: TGTGCCAGCAGTTACTCGTCGACAGGAGTCCACTATGGCTACACCTTC.

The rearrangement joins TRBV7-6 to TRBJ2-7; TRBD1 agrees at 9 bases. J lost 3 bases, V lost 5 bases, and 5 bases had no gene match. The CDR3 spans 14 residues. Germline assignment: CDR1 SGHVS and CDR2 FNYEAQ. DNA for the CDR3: TGTGCCAGCAGCATTGGGACAGGGTACTACGAGCAGTACTTC. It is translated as CASSIGTGYYEQYF.